Each of the 8 T cell receptor beta chains below was sequenced from the same sample in a study of blood T cell repertoires in COVID-19 (dated by TCRdb to the early 2020s). The library came from the immunoSEQ multiplex PCR assay. TCRdb holds this immuneACCESS table with in-frame rearrangements only. Some clones are missing; in checked studies, unresolved V genes explain under half, and the rest has no known cause. A total of under 150,000 clones appear in this sample, about 80% of them only once. The top ten clonotypes cover more than 20% of the sample. The sample was peripheral blood. All receptors derive from a human donor in a cohort sampled during active COVID-19.

The gene calls are TRBV10-3 and TRBJ2-1; D is ambiguous. The CDR3 has 15 amino acids. Germline CDR1 and CDR2: ENHRY and SYGVKD. V shed 0 bases and J shed 6 bases, with 12 bases lying between them. In nucleotides, the CDR3 is TGTGCCATCAGTGAGTCGAATAGTTTATCCAATGAGCAGTTCTTC. Its protein product is CAISESNSLSNEQFF.

Details on this clone: Different DNA sequences within this sample yield the same CDR3. V usage is TRBV7-2 and J usage is TRBJ1-5; 8 positions agree with TRBD1. CDR1 and CDR2 from the germline V gene are SGHTA and FQGNSA. V lost 3 bases to trimming and J lost 6 bases; unmatched junction nucleotides: 1. The CDR3 loop spans 13 amino acids. The CDR3 nucleotides read TGTGCCAGCAGCTTGGACAGGGCTCAGCCCCAGCATTTT. Its translation: CASSLDRAQPQHF.

The sample holds one count of this clone. J is TRBJ2-2 and V is TRBV7-2, with D maybe TRBD2 (7 bases). This CDR3 contains 16 residues. Germline CDR1 reads SGHTA; CDR2 reads FQGNSA. With 0 bases removed from V and 7 bases from J, the gap between germline ends came to 15 bases. CDR3 sequence (DNA): TGTGCCAGCAGCTTAGCTTTCACAGGGAGGGACGGGGAGCTGTTTTTT. Amino acids: CASSLAFTGRDGELFF.

This clone was counted once. This sequence joins TRBV28 and TRBJ1-2, with D possibly TRBD1 on 6 matching bases. Germline V gene data show CDR1 as MDHEN and CDR2 as SYDVKM. CDR3 size: 14 residues. V was trimmed by 1 base and J by 4 bases, leaving 10 bases between them. The CDR3 nucleotides are TGTGCCAGCAGTTTATCGGCAGGGGCCTATGGCTACACCTTC. This sequence encodes CASSLSAGAYGYTF.

The DNA of the CDR3 is TGTGCCAGTTTTACTTCCAACCAAGAGACCCAGTACTTC. It is translated as CASFTSNQETQYF. The chain recombines TRBV28 with TRBJ2-5; no definite D call. The CDR3 has 13 amino acids. Trimming pared 9 bases from V and 0 bases from J, leaving 11 bases between. Germline assignment: CDR1 MDHEN and CDR2 SYDVKM.

J is TRBJ1-4 and V is TRBV7-2; 10 bases map to TRBD1. This CDR3 contains 14 residues. Germline loops: CDR1 SGHTA, CDR2 FQGNSA. After removal of 5 bases from V and 6 bases from J, the junction contained 3 bases not matched to a gene. CDR3 sequence (DNA): TGTGCCAGCAGCCCCGGGACAGGGGATGAAAAACTGTTTTTT. Amino acid sequence: CASSPGTGDEKLFF.

This rearrangement joins TRBV5-1 to TRBJ2-3; 8 nucleotides agree with TRBD1. Per germline, CDR1 SGHRS and CDR2 YFSETQ. The CDR3 sequence is 14 residues long. J lost 3 bases, V lost 4 bases, and 4 bases had no gene match. The CDR3 region has the DNA TGCGCCAGCAGCAAAGACAGGGGTACAGATACGCAGTATTTT. Translating gives CASSKDRGTDTQYF.

The chain carries TRBV10-3 and TRBJ1-5; the match to TRBD1 covers 8 bases. V gave up 8 bases and J gave up 4 bases; unmatched junction bases: 4. In germline, CDR1 is ENHRY, CDR2 SYGVKD. The CDR3 has 13 residues. The CDR3 loop reads CAIAGGLNQPQHF. DNA for the CDR3: TGTGCCATCGCAGGGGGCTTGAATCAGCCCCAGCATTTT.